Each of the 7 T cell receptor beta chains below was sequenced from the same sample in a study of blood T cell repertoires in COVID-19. Measured with immunoSEQ multiplex PCR; TCRdb has only the in-frame clones, and not every one. Of 150,000 to 250,000 clones listed, around 79% are singletons. Sequencing was done on a sample of peripheral blood. The receptors originated from a woman aged 40 to 50 with COVID-19, enrolled during active disease.

The rearrangement links TRBV18 to TRBJ2-3; TRBD2 matches 7 bases. After removal of 3 bases from V and 5 bases from J, the junction contained 11 bases not matched to a gene. CDR3 length: 16 amino acids. Germline V gene sequence: CDR1 KGHSH, CDR2 LQKENI. CDR3 sequence (DNA): TGTGCCAGCTCACCGAGGTCGGGGGGATCAATAGATACGCAGTATTTT. Protein product: CASSPRSGGSIDTQYF.

V gene TRBV6-5 combines with J gene TRBJ1-2, with 11 positions matching TRBD1. The CDR3 length is 14 residues. With V trimmed by 7 bases and J by 8 bases, 9 bases remained unmatched. Germline V gives CDR1 MNHEY, CDR2 SVGAGI. The CDR3 loop is CASTSGQGAGGYTF. The CDR3 bases are TGTGCCAGCACCTCTGGACAGGGGGCAGGAGGCTACACCTTC.

This clone has a single count. The CDR3 DNA sequence: TGTGCCAGCAGTCCGTGGGGGACAGGGAACACTGAAGCTTTCTTT. It encodes CASSPWGTGNTEAFF. The rearrangement uses TRBV6-5 and TRBJ1-1; 8 bases are shared with TRBD1. With 5 bases clipped from V and 1 base from J, the junction kept 6 bases outside the gene matches. The CDR3 extends over 15 amino acids. From germline, CDR1 is MNHEY and CDR2 SVGAGI.

The chain has TRBV10-3 and TRBJ2-7, with D possibly being TRBD1 (7 bases). V was trimmed by 5 bases and J by 0 bases, leaving 11 bases between them. The CDR3 spans 14 residues. Germline V gene lookup returns CDR1 ENHRY and CDR2 SYGVKD. CDR3 residues: CAISPGGLSYEQYF. In DNA form, the CDR3 reads TGTGCCATCAGTCCAGGGGGACTCTCCTACGAGCAGTACTTC.

The chain recombines TRBV7-2 with TRBJ1-2, with 7 bases matching TRBD1. The CDR3 covers 14 residues. V lost 5 bases to trimming and J lost 5 bases; unmatched junction nucleotides: 8. In germline, CDR1 is SGHTA, CDR2 FQGNSA. CDR3 coding DNA: TGTGCCAGCAGCCCACTGACAGGGAAGTATGGCTACACCTTC. Its translation: CASSPLTGKYGYTF.

The genes are TRBV5-5 and TRBJ1-4; D is unresolved. CDR1 and CDR2 from the germline V gene are SGHKS and YYEKEE (reference sequence). V lost 4 bases, J lost 8 bases, and 21 bases lay in between. There are 16 residues in the CDR3. CDR3 DNA: TGTGCCAGCAGCGCCCCGGCCCGATTGAGCGGGGAAAAACTGTTTTTT. Translated, it gives CASSAPARLSGEKLFF.

This chain connects TRBV5-1 to TRBJ2-3; 8 nucleotides align to TRBD2. The V gene end was trimmed by 1 base and the J gene end by 2 bases; junction bases not matched to a gene: 3. The CDR3 runs to 15 residues. In germline, CDR1 is SGHRS, CDR2 YFSETQ. In nucleotides, the CDR3 is TGCGCCAGCAGCTTGAATAGCGGGATCACAGATACGCAGTATTTT. Protein sequence: CASSLNSGITDTQYF.